The rows below give T cell receptor beta chains drawn from one sample of a study of regulatory T cells in long-lasting Graves disease. TCRdb recomputed calls from the multiplex PCR reads with MiXCR, one row per CDR3 protein. The sample gives 300,000 to 400,000 distinct CDR3 sequences, 16% of which show up once; 25% to 30% is in the top ten. These data were also reused for a study on T cells in Graves' hyperthyroidism and ophthalmopathy.

The material was peripheral blood mononuclear cells (PBMCs), obtained at new diagnosis, from a patient treated with antithyroid drugs. The receptors derive from a man in his forties with Graves disease. Each CDR3 is given with its conserved first and last residue. The D gene is left open where the match is weak.

V: TRBV27
D: .
CDR3: CASTSLLGATDTQYF

V: TRBV2
D: TRBD2
CDR3: CASSEASGGPDTQYF

V: TRBV5-1
D: TRBD2
CDR3: CASSRNAGVQETQYF

V: TRBV7-2
D: TRBD1
CDR3: CASSSTGGPDTQYF

V: TRBV20-1
D: .
CDR3: CSAVRRGPTDTQYF

V: TRBV7-2
D: .
CDR3: CASSLGRVEQPQHF

V: TRBV11-3
D: .
CDR3: CASSLGGPSSYNEQFF

V: TRBV7-9
D: .
CDR3: CASSWRDGDEQYF

V: TRBV12-5
D: .
CDR3: CASARPDTQYF

V: TRBV2
D: .
CDR3: CASRGDLWGGAGNEQFF